This TCR beta chain originates from a study of blood T cell repertoires in COVID-19. The repertoire was sequenced with immunoSEQ multiplex PCR; TCRdb's copy has only in-frame clones and lacks some. The sample shows 170,000 or so clones, over 75% of them seen only once. Germline assignment: CDR1 MNHEY and CDR2 SVGAGI. This CDR3 has 15 amino acids. The V and J ends lost 2 bases and 0 bases, in that order; junction bases with no gene match: 4. The chain carries TRBV6-5 and TRBJ2-7; 7 nucleotides match TRBD1. The receptor comes from an older man with active or convalescent COVID-19. The sample comprised peripheral blood. CDR3 nucleotides: TGTGCCAGCAGTTACGTTGCAGGGGGCTCCTACGAGCAGTACTTC. Its translation is CASSYVAGGSYEQYF.